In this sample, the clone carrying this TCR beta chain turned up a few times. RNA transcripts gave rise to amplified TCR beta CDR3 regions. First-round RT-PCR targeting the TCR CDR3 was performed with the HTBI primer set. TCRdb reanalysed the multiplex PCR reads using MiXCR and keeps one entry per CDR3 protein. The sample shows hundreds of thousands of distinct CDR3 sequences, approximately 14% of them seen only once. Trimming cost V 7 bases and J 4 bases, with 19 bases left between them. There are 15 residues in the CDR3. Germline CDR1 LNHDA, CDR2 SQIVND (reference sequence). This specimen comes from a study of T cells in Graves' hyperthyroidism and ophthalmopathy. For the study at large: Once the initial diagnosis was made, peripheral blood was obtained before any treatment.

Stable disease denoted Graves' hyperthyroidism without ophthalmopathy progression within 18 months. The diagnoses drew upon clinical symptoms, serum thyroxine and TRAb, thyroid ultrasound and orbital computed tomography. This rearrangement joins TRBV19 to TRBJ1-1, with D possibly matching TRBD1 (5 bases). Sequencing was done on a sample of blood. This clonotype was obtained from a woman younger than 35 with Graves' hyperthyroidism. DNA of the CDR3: TGTGCCAGTACCTTGAGGCAGGGCCCCTCCACTGAAGCTTTCTTT. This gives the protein CASTLRQGPSTEAFF.